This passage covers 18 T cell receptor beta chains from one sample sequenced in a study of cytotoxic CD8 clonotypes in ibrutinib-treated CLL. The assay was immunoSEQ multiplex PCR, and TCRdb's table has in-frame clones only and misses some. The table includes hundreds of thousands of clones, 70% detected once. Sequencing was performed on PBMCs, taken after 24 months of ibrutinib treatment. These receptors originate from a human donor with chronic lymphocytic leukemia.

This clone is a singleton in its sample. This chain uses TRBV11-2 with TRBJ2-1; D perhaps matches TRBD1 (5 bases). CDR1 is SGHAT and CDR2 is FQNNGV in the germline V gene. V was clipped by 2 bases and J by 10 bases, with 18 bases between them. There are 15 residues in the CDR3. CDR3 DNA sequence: TGTGCCAGCAGCTTAAAAGGCGGCAGGGCCGACGAGCAGTTCTTC. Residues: CASSLKGGRADEQFF.

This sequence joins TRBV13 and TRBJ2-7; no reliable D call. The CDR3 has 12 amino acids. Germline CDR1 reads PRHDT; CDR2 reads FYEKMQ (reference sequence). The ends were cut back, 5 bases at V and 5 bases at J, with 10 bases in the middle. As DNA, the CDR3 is TGTGCCAGCAGCCTCGCCTATAACGAGCAGTACTTC. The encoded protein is CASSLAYNEQYF.

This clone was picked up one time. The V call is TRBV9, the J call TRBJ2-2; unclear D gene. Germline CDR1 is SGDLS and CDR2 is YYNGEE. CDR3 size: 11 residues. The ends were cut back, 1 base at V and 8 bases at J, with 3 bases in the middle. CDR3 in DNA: TGTGCCAGCAGCGTAAATGGGGAGCTGTTTTTT. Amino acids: CASSVNGELFF.

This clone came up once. The CDR3 DNA is TGTGCCAGCGCCATAGCGGGAGGGCTCTACTTGAGCACAGATACGCAGTATTTT. It specifies CASAIAGGLYLSTDTQYF. The chain carries TRBV7-3 and TRBJ2-3; 11 bases are shared with TRBD2. Germline V gene sequence: CDR1 SGHTA, CDR2 FQGTGA. The CDR3 is 18 amino acids. V dropped 8 bases and J dropped 0; count of bases not matched to a gene: 13.

CDR3 in DNA: TGTGCCAGCAGCTCCGGAGTCTCTGGGGCCAACGTCCTGACTTTC. It encodes CASSSGVSGANVLTF. The V gene is TRBV11-3, the J gene TRBJ2-6; unclear D gene. From germline, CDR1 is SGHNT and CDR2 YENEEA. The CDR3 runs 15 residues. The V gene lost 4 bases and the J gene lost 0 bases, with 7 bases spanning the gap.

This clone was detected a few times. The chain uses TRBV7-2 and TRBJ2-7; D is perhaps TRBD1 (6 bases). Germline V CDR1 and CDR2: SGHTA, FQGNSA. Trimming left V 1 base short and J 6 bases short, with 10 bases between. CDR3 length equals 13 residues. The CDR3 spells CASSLERGGEQYF. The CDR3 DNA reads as TGTGCCAGCAGCTTAGAGCGAGGGGGCGAGCAGTACTTC.

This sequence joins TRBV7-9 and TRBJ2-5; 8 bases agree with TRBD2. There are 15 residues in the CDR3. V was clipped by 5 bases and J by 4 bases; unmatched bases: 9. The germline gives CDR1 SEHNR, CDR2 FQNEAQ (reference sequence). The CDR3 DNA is TGTGCCAGCAGCGTCGGGTCTAGCGGGTCAGAGACCCAGTACTTC. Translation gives CASSVGSSGSETQYF. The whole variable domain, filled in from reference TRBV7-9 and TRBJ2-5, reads DTGVSQNPRHKITKRGQNVTFRCDPISEHNRLYWYRQTLGQGPEFLTYFQNEAQLEKSRLLSDRFSAERPKGSFSTLEIQRTEQGDSAMYLCASSVGSSGSETQYFGPGTRLLVL.

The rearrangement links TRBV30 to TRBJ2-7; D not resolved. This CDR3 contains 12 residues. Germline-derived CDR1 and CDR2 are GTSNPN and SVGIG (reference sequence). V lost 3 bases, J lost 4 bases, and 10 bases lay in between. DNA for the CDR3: TGTGCCTGGAGAGGGCAGTGGTACGAGCAGTACTTC. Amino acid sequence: CAWRGQWYEQYF.

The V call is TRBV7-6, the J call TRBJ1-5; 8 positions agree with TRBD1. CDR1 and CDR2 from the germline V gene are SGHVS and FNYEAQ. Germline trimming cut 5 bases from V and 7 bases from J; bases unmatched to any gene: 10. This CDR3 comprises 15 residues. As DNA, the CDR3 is TGTGCCAGCAGCCGTGGGACAGGCCAGGGGCAGCCCCAGCATTTT. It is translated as CASSRGTGQGQPQHF.

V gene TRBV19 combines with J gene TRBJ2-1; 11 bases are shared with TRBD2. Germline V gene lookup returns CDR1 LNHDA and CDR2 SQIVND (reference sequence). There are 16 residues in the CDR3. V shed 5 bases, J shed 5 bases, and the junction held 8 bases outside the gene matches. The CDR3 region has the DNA TGTGCCAGTAGTGCTCAACTAGCGGGAGACCACAATGAGCAGTTCTTC. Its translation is CASSAQLAGDHNEQFF.

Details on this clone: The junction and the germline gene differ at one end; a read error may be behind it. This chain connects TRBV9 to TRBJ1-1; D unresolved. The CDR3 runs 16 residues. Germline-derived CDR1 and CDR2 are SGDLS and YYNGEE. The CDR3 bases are TGTGCCAACAGCACCGATCCTCCCGGGGTAGGCACTGAAGCTTTCTTT. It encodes CANSTDPPGVGTEAFF.

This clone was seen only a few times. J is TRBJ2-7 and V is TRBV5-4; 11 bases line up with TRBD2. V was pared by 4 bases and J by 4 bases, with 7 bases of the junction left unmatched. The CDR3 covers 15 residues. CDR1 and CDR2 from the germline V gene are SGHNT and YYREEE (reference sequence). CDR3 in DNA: TGTGCCAGCAGCGAGGGACTAGCGGTAGAGTACGAGCAGTACTTC. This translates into CASSEGLAVEYEQYF.

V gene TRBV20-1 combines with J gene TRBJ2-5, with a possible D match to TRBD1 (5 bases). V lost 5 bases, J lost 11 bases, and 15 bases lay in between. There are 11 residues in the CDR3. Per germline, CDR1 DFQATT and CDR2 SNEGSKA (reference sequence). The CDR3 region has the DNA TGCAGTGCTGGTTTGTCTGGGGCTCAGTACTTC. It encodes CSAGLSGAQYF.

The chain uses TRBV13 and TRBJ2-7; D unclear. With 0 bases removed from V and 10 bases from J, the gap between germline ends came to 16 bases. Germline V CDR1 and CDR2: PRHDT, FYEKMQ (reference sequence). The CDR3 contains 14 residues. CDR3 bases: TGTGCCAGCAGCTTAGGCCTAACAGACTCCAGTCAGTACTTC. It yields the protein CASSLGLTDSSQYF.

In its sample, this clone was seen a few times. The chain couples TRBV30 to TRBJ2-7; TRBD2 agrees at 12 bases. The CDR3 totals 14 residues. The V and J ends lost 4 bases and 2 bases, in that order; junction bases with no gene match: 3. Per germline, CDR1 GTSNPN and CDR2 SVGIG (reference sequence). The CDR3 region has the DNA TGTGCCTGGACCCGACTAGCGGGAGCCTACGAGCAGTACTTC. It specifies CAWTRLAGAYEQYF.

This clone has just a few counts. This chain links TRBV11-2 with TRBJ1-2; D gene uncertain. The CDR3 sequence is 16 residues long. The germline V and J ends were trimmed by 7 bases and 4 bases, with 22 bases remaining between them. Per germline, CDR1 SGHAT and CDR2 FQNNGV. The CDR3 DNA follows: TGTGCCAGCACCCCCGTTTTACGGGAGCGAGGCTATGGCTACACCTTC. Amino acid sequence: CASTPVLRERGYGYTF.

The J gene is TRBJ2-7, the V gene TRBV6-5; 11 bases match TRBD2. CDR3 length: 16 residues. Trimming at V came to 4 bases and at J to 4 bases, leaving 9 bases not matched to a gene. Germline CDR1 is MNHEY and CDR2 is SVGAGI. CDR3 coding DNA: TGTGCCAGCAGTTCCGCGGGACTAGCGGACCAATACGAGCAGTACTTC. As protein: CASSSAGLADQYEQYF.

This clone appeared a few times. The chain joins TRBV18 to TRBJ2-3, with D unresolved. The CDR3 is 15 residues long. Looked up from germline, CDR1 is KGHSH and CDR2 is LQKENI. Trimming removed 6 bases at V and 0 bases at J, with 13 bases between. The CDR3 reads CASSQSTPSTDTQYF. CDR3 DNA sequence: TGTGCCAGCTCGCAATCGACCCCTAGCACAGATACGCAGTATTTT.